Presented here are 11 T cell receptor beta chains from one specimen sequenced in a study of blood T cell repertoires in COVID-19. TCRdb keeps only in-frame clones here, not all; method: immunoSEQ multiplex PCR. The sample includes 180,000 or so clones, 78% of them seen just once. The sample consisted of peripheral blood. The receptors were sampled from an elderly woman with active or convalescent COVID-19.

The rearrangement links TRBV4-1 to TRBJ1-2, with D perhaps TRBD1 (6 bases). Germline V gene lookup returns CDR1 MGHRA and CDR2 YSYEKL. V lost 7 bases to trimming and J lost 6 bases, with 21 bases between them. The CDR3 runs to 15 residues. The CDR3 loop is CASTQNRVEGHGYTF. DNA for the CDR3: TGCGCCAGCACACAGAACAGGGTAGAAGGCCATGGCTACACCTTC.

The chain has TRBV7-8 and TRBJ1-2; D may be TRBD1 (5 bases). Germline CDR1 SGHVS, CDR2 FQNEAQ. This CDR3 is built from 14 residues. Trimming removed 3 bases at V and 3 bases at J, with 11 bases between. The CDR3 region has the DNA TGTGCCAGCAGCTTCCAGGGCTCTGACTATGGCTACACCTTC. It codes for CASSFQGSDYGYTF.

The rearrangement joins TRBV24-1 to TRBJ1-2; 7 bases are a match to TRBD1. This CDR3 has 15 residues. Germline-derived CDR1 and CDR2 are KGHDR and SFDVKD. V trimming: 2 bases; J trimming: 3 bases; junction bases outside the gene matches: 5. CDR3 nucleotide sequence: TGTGCCACCAGTGATTGGGAAGGGGGCGACTATGGCTACACCTTC. It is translated as CATSDWEGGDYGYTF.

The V and J genes are TRBV3-1 (or the pseudogene TRBV3-2) and TRBJ1-3, with 7 bases lining up with TRBD1. CDR3 size: 14 residues. Trimming removed 4 bases from V and 8 bases from J; junction bases left unmatched: 8. CDR1 is LGHDT, CDR2 YNNKEL, per germline (reference sequence). DNA of the CDR3: TGTGCCAGCAGCCTCACCGCTGGGACAGACACCATATATTTT. Translating gives CASSLTAGTDTIYF.

The chain uses TRBV5-8 and TRBJ2-7; TRBD1 matches at 8 bases. From germline, CDR1 is SGHTS and CDR2 YDEGEE. V dropped 0 bases and J dropped 0; count of bases not matched to a gene: 5. The CDR3 totals 16 residues. In nucleotides, the CDR3 is TGTGCCAGCAGCTTGGAGGGACAGGTGAGCTCCTACGAGCAGTACTTC. As protein: CASSLEGQVSSYEQYF.

This sequence joins TRBV5-3 and TRBJ2-7; 10 nucleotides line up with TRBD1. TRBV5-3 is given ORF status, its function remaining uncertain. This CDR3 is built from 16 residues. J gave up 1 base and V 3 bases, and 7 bases lay outside the gene matches. As DNA, the CDR3 is TGTGCCAGAAGCTCAGATAAGGGACAGGGGTCCTACGAGCAGTACTTC. It encodes CARSSDKGQGSYEQYF.

The DNA for the CDR3 is TGTGCCAGCAGTGAGGTGAGGGATCTCTATGGCTACACCTTC. It encodes CASSEVRDLYGYTF. The V call is TRBV2, the J call TRBJ1-2; D gene ambiguous. Germline CDR1 SNHLY, CDR2 FYNNEI. Trimming pared 3 bases from V and 4 bases from J, leaving 12 bases between. CDR3 length equals 14 residues.

The CDR3: CASSGPGQTTGYTF. Written as DNA, the CDR3 is TGTGCCAGCAGCGGTCCCGGACAGACTACTGGCTACACCTTC. The chain links TRBV6-2 or TRBV6-3 to TRBJ1-2; possible D gene TRBD1, 6 bases. Trimming left V 6 bases short and J 7 bases short, with 18 bases between. The CDR3 covers 14 residues. Germline lookup yields CDR1 MNHEY and CDR2 SVGEGT.

The V and J genes are TRBV19 and TRBJ1-5; D may be TRBD1 (6 bases). CDR1 LNHDA and CDR2 SQIVND come from the germline V gene (reference sequence). Trimming cost V 5 bases and J 7 bases, with 18 bases left between them. The CDR3 length is 15 residues. CDR3: CASSLLAGVGQPQHF. In DNA, the CDR3 is TGTGCCAGTAGTCTCCTCGCAGGGGTTGGACAGCCCCAGCATTTT.

The chain combines TRBV4-3 with TRBJ1-4; 11 bases map to TRBD1. Trimming cost V 3 bases and J 8 bases; bases outside gene matches: 8. There are 16 residues in the CDR3. From germline, CDR1 is LGHNA and CDR2 YSLEER. The CDR3 loop reads CASSHQRTGGDEKLFF. In DNA form, the CDR3 reads TGCGCCAGCAGCCATCAGAGGACAGGGGGCGACGAAAAACTGTTTTTT.

The chain joins TRBV27 to TRBJ2-2; a weak D match, TRBD1 (5 bases). Germline CDR1 reads MNHEY; CDR2 reads SMNVEV (reference sequence). V lost 5 bases and J lost 6, with 13 bases in between. The CDR3 covers 14 residues. The CDR3, as DNA: TGTGCCAGCAGTACGATAAGGGGCGCCGGGGAGCTGTTTTTT. It is translated as CASSTIRGAGELFF.